The 19 T cell receptor beta chains below all came from one sample that was sequenced in a study of cytomegalovirus exposure and HLA in healthy donors. The PCR was carried out with 60 Vbeta primers and 13 Jbeta primers. Sequenced by immunoSEQ multiplex PCR; TCRdb stores in-frame clones only, minus some. The sample shows over 150,000 clones, over 70% of them seen only once. Sequenced sample: PBMCs. The receptors derive from a woman aged 60-75 years in good health and CMV-seropositive.

This clone has a handful of counts. J is TRBJ1-1 and V is TRBV5-1, with 7 bases fitting TRBD1. The V segment lost 2 bases and the J segment 1 base; nucleotides outside the gene matches: 5. The CDR3 loop spans 15 amino acids. The germline CDR1 and CDR2 sequences are SGHRS and YFSETQ. CDR3 amino acids: CASSLGGAGNTEAFF. CDR3 in DNA: TGCGCCAGCAGCTTAGGGGGCGCAGGGAACACTGAAGCTTTCTTT.

The V gene is TRBV5-1, the J gene TRBJ2-3, with D perhaps TRBD2 (5 bases). The CDR3 runs 15 residues. Germline CDR1 and CDR2: SGHRS and YFSETQ. Trimming pared 4 bases from V and 2 bases from J, leaving 14 bases between. DNA for the CDR3: TGCGCCAGCAGCCGAACCGGGGTATCCACAGATACGCAGTATTTT. It yields the protein CASSRTGVSTDTQYF. Full variable domain (missing parts from reference TRBV5-1 and TRBJ2-3): KAGVTQTPRYLIKTRGQQVTLSCSPISGHRSVSWYQQTPGQGLQFLFEYFSETQRNKGNFPGRFSGRQFSNSRSEMNVSTLELGDSALYLCASSRTGVSTDTQYFGPGTRLTVL.

The chain is built from TRBV7-3 and TRBJ1-1, with TRBD1 matching 8 bases. CDR1 is SGHTA and CDR2 is FQGTGA in the germline V gene. CDR3 length: 18 amino acids. Trimming took 2 bases from V and 0 from J; bases not matched to a gene: 11. This CDR3 reads CASSLFSGGPGLNTEAFF. The CDR3, as DNA: TGTGCCAGCAGCTTATTCTCAGGGGGCCCGGGATTGAACACTGAAGCTTTCTTT. Drawing the rest from reference TRBV7-3 and TRBJ1-1, the complete variable domain is GAGVSQTPSNKVTEKGKYVELRCDPISGHTALYWYRQSLGQGPEFLIYFQGTGAADDSGLPNDRFFAVRPEGSVSTLKIQRTERGDSAVYLCASSLFSGGPGLNTEAFFGQGTRLTVV.

This chain connects TRBV14 to TRBJ2-7, with 10 bases lining up with TRBD1. V lost 4 bases, J lost 6 bases, and 9 bases stayed unmatched. The CDR3 is 15 amino acids. Germline loops: CDR1 SGHDN, CDR2 FVKESK. In nucleotides, the CDR3 is TGTGCCAGCAGCCTAAGACAGGGGGCGCGTCGCGAGCAGTACTTC. It is translated as CASSLRQGARREQYF.

This chain links TRBV28 with TRBJ1-5; TRBD1 agrees at 7 bases. Germline CDR1 reads MDHEN; CDR2 reads SYDVKM. The CDR3 length is 15 residues. With V trimmed by 6 bases and J by 1 base, 6 bases remained unmatched. CDR3 sequence: CASSPRGPSNQPQHF. CDR3 DNA: TGTGCCAGCAGCCCGAGGGGGCCGAGCAATCAGCCCCAGCATTTT.

This clone was picked up a small number of times. J is TRBJ2-7 and V is TRBV4-2, with 10 nucleotides matching TRBD1. V gave up 1 base and J gave up 5 bases; unmatched junction bases: 2. The CDR3 totals 14 residues. Germline loops: CDR1 LGHNA, CDR2 YNFKEQ. CDR3 in amino acids: CASSQGTGGDEQYF. In nucleotides, the CDR3 is TGTGCCAGCAGCCAAGGGACAGGGGGTGACGAGCAGTACTTC.

For the CDR3, the DNA is TGTGCCAGCAGTGAGCCCCAGATACATCAGCCCCAGCATTTT. Amino acids: CASSEPQIHQPQHF. The chain carries TRBV2 and TRBJ1-5; D remains unclear. The CDR3 covers 14 residues. Trimming shortened V by 3 bases and J by 5 bases, and 11 bases separated the two germline ends. Per germline, CDR1 SNHLY and CDR2 FYNNEI.

This chain connects TRBV6-5 to TRBJ1-5, with 9 bases matching TRBD1. This CDR3 comprises 16 residues. The V gene end was trimmed by 4 bases and the J gene end by 4 bases; junction bases not matched to a gene: 8. The germline CDR1 and CDR2 sequences are MNHEY and SVGAGI. CDR3 in DNA: TGTGCCAGCAGTTCTACCGGGACAGGGAGGAATCAGCCCCAGCATTTT. It yields the protein CASSSTGTGRNQPQHF.

V and J are TRBV11-2 and TRBJ1-5, with 7 bases fitting TRBD1. This CDR3 has 16 amino acids. The germline V gene has CDR1 SGHAT and CDR2 FQNNGV. Germline trimming cut 5 bases from V and 4 bases from J; bases unmatched to any gene: 11. CDR3 protein: CASSPAGGTENQPQHF. The DNA of the CDR3 is TGTGCCAGCAGCCCCGCTGGCGGGACAGAGAATCAGCCCCAGCATTTT.

This clone was observed a few times. This rearrangement joins TRBV7-2 to TRBJ2-1; D is perhaps TRBD2 (6 bases). The CDR3 runs to 15 residues. Germline CDR1 SGHTA, CDR2 FQGNSA. Deletions cut 1 base from V and 4 bases from J, with 11 bases between. The CDR3 bases are TGTGCCAGCAGCTTAGGGGTGGGGGGATACAATGAGCAGTTCTTC. It yields the protein CASSLGVGGYNEQFF.

Comments on this clone: Within the sample, other DNA sequences also encode this same CDR3. J is TRBJ1-5 and V is TRBV6-1; 7 nucleotides line up with TRBD1. Trimming took 3 bases from V and 10 from J; bases not matched to a gene: 9. CDR3 length: 14 amino acids. Germline V gene data show CDR1 as MNHNS and CDR2 as SASEGT. The CDR3 region has the DNA TGTGCCAGCAGTGAGGATCTGACAGGGCGACCCCAGCATTTT. Its protein is CASSEDLTGRPQHF.

The V and J genes are TRBV7-3 and TRBJ1-2; unclear D gene. Germline CDR1 and CDR2: SGHTA and FQGTGA. Trimming removed 5 bases at V and 5 bases at J, with 15 bases between. The CDR3 consists of 14 residues. The CDR3 DNA follows: TGTGCCAGCAGCCCCCACGGGTCTCAATATGGCTACACCTTC. This codes for CASSPHGSQYGYTF.

This rearrangement joins TRBV9 to TRBJ2-7; 8 bases are shared with TRBD2. With V trimmed by 4 bases and J by 3 bases, 9 bases remained unmatched. Germline V gives CDR1 SGDLS, CDR2 YYNGEE. This CDR3 contains 15 residues. The CDR3 is CASSKAGDRSYEQYF. DNA of the CDR3: TGTGCCAGCAGCAAAGCGGGAGACAGGAGCTACGAGCAGTACTTC.

This chain uses TRBV7-2 with TRBJ1-3; no firm D call. Trimming took off 3 bases at V and 0 bases at J, with 9 bases between the two ends. There are 15 residues in the CDR3. The germline CDR1 and CDR2 sequences are SGHTA and FQGNSA. The CDR3 DNA reads TGTGCCAGCAGCTTGGACGGACTCTCTGGAAACACCATATATTTT. Its protein product is CASSLDGLSGNTIYF.

This chain uses TRBV6-1 with TRBJ2-2; 9 nucleotides align to TRBD2. Germline V CDR1 and CDR2: MNHNS, SASEGT. J lost 5 bases, V lost 4 bases, and 5 bases had no gene match. CDR3 length: 15 residues. This CDR3 is CASSVGREGTGELFF. CDR3 DNA sequence: TGTGCCAGCAGTGTAGGGCGGGAGGGAACCGGGGAGCTGTTTTTT.

V is TRBV19 and J is TRBJ2-6; possibly TRBD2 for D (7 bases). There are 17 residues in the CDR3. Germline CDR1 and CDR2: LNHDA and SQIVND (reference sequence). V dropped 2 bases and J dropped 4 bases, with 15 bases sitting between them. The CDR3 DNA reads TGTGCCAGTAGTATACTAATTGCGGGGGCCGGGGCCAACGTCCTGACTTTC. This translates into CASSILIAGAGANVLTF.

The table lists this clone with a few counts. The rearrangement joins TRBV30 to TRBJ1-3, with TRBD1 as a possible D gene (5 bases). Germline CDR1 GTSNPN, CDR2 SVGIG (reference sequence). The CDR3 is 14 amino acids. V lost 5 bases, J lost 0 bases, and 11 bases lay in between. The CDR3 loop is CAWGGGLSGNTIYF. The CDR3 nucleotides read TGTGCCTGGGGGGGAGGCCTCTCTGGAAACACCATATATTTT. Filled out from reference TRBV30 and TRBJ1-3, the complete variable domain reads SQTIHQWPATLVQPVGSPLSLECTVEGTSNPNLYWYRQAAGRGLQLLFYSVGIGQISSEVPQNLSASRPQDRQFILSSKKLLLSDSGFYLCAWGGGLSGNTIYFGEGSWLTVV.

This clone was observed a few times. This chain uses TRBV5-6 with TRBJ2-7, with TRBD2 matching 14 bases. The V and J ends lost 4 bases and 5 bases, in that order; junction bases with no gene match: 8. Looked up from germline, CDR1 is SGHDT and CDR2 is YYEEEE. The CDR3 spans 16 residues. The CDR3 DNA reads TGTGCCAGCAGCCCCCTGGGACTAGCGGGAGTTAACGAGCAGTACTTC. Its translation: CASSPLGLAGVNEQYF.

This chain connects TRBV5-1 to TRBJ1-1; the D is unclear. CDR3 size: 12 residues. CDR1 and CDR2 from the germline V gene are SGHRS and YFSETQ. V was shortened by 4 bases and J by 0 bases, with 4 bases between the two germline ends. DNA for the CDR3: TGCGCCAGCAGCCTATTGAACACTGAAGCTTTCTTT. Encoded protein: CASSLLNTEAFF.